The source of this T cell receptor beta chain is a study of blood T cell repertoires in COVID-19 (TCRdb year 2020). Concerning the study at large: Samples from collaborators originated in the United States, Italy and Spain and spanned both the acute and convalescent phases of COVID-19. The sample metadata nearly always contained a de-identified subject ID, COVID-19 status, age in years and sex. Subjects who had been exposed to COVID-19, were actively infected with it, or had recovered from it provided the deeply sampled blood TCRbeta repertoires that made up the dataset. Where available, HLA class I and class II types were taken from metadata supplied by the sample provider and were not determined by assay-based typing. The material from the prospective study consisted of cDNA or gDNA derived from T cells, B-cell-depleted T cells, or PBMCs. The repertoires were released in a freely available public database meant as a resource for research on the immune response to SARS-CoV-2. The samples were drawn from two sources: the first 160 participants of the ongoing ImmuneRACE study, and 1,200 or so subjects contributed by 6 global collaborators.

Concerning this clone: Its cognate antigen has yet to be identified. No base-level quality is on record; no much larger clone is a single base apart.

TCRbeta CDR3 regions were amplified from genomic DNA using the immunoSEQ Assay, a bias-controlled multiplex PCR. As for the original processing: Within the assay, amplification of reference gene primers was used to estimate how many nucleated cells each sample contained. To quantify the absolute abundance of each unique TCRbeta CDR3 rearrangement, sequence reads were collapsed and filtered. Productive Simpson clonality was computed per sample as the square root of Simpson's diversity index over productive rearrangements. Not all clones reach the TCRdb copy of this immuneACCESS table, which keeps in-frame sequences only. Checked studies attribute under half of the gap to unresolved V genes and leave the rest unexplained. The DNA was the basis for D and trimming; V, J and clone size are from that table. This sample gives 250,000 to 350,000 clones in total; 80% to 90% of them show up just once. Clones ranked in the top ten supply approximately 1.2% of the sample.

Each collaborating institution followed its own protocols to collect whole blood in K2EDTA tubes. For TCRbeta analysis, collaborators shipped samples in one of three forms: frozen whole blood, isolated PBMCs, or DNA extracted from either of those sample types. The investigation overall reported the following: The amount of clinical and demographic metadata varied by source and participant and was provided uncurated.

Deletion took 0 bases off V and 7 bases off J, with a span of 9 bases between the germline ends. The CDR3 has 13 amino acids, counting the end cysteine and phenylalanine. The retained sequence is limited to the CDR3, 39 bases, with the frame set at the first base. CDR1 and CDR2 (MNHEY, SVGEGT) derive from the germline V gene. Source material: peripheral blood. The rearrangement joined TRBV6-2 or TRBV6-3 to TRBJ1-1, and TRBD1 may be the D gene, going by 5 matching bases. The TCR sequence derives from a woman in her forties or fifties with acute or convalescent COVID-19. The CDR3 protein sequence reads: CASSYSGGVEAFF. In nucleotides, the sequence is TGTGCCAGCAGTTACTCAGGAGGGGTTGAAGCTTTCTTT.